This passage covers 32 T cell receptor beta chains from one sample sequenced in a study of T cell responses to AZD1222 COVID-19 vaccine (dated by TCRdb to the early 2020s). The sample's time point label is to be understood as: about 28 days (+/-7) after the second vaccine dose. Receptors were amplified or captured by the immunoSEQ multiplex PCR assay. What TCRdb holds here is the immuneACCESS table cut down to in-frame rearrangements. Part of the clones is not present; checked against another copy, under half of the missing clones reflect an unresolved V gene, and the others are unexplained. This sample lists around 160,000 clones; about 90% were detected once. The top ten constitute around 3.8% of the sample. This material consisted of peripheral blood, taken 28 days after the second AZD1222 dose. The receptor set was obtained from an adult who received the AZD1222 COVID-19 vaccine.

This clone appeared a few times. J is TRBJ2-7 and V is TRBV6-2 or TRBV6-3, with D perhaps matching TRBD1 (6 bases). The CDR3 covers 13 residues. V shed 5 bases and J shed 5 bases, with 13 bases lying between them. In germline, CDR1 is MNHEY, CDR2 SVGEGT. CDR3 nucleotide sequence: TGTGCCAGCAGTCTCACAGGGTTCGACGAGCAGTACTTC. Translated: CASSLTGFDEQYF.

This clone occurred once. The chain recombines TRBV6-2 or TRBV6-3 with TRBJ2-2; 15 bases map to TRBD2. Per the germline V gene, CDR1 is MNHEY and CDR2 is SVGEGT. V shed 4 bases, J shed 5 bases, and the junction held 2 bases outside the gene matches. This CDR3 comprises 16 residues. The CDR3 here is CASSWGLAGGTGELFF. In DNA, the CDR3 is TGTGCCAGCAGTTGGGGACTAGCGGGAGGAACCGGGGAGCTGTTTTTT.

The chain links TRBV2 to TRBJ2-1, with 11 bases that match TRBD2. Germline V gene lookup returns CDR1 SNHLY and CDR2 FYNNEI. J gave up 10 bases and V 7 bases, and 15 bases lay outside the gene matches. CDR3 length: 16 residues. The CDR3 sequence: CASTKTSGRVQEEQFF. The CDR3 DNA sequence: TGTGCCAGCACCAAAACTAGCGGGAGAGTCCAGGAAGAGCAGTTCTTC.

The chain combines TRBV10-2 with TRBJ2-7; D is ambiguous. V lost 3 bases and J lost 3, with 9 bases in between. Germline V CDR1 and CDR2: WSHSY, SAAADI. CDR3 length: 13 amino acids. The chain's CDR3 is CASSERDGYEQYF. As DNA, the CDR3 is TGCGCCAGCAGTGAACGAGACGGCTACGAGCAGTACTTC.

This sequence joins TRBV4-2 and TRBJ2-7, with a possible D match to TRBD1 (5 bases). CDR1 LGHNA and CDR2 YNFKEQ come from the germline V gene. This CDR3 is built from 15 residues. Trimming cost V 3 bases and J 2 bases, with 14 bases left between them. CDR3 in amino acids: CASSQDKDKTYEQYF. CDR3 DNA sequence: TGTGCCAGCAGCCAGGACAAGGACAAGACCTACGAGCAGTACTTC.

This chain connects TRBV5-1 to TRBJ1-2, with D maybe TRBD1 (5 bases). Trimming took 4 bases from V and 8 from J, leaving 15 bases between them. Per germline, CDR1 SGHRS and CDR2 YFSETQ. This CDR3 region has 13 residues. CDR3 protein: CASSTVRDGGYTF. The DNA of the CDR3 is TGCGCCAGCAGCACCGTCCGGGACGGCGGCTACACCTTC.

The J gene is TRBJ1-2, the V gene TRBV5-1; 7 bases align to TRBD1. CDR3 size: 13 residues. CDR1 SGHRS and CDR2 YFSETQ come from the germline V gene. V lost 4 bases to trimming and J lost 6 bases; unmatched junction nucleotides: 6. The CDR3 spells CASSPGGVDGYTF. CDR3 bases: TGCGCCAGCAGCCCAGGGGGGGTAGATGGCTACACCTTC.

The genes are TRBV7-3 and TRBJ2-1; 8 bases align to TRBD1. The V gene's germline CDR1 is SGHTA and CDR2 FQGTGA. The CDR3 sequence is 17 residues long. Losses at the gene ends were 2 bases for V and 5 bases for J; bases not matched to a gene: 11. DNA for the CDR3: TGTGCCAGCAGCTTATTTCACAGGCAGGGGGCCCACAATGAGCAGTTCTTC. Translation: CASSLFHRQGAHNEQFF. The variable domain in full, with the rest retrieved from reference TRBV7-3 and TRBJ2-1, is GAGVSQTPSNKVTEKGKYVELRCDPISGHTALYWYRQSLGQGPEFLIYFQGTGAADDSGLPNDRFFAVRPEGSVSTLKIQRTERGDSAVYLCASSLFHRQGAHNEQFFGPGTRLTVL.

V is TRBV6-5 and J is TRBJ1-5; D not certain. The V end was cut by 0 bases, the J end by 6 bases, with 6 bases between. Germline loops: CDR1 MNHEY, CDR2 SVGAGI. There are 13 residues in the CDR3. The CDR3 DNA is TGTGCCAGCAGTTACTCGTGGGGTCAGCCCCAGCATTTT. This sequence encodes CASSYSWGQPQHF.

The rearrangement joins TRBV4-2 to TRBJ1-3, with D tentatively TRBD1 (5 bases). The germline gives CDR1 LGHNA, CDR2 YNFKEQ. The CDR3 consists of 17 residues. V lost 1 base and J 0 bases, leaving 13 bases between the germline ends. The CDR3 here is CASSQVRQGLSGNTIYF. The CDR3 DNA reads TGTGCCAGCAGCCAAGTGAGGCAGGGCCTCTCTGGAAACACCATATATTTT.

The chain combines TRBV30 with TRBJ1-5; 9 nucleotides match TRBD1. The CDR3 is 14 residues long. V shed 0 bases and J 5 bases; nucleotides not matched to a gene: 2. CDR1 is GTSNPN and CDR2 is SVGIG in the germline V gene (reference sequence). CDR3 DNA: TGTGCCTGGAGTGTACAGGGGGCATATCAGCCCCAGCATTTT. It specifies CAWSVQGAYQPQHF.

The CDR3 is CSVELGAGTEAFF. In nucleotides, the CDR3 is TGCAGCGTTGAGTTGGGGGCTGGGACTGAAGCTTTCTTT. The chain couples TRBV29-1 to TRBJ1-1; TRBD1 is a possible D gene (6 bases). The CDR3 has 13 residues. The V gene lost 3 bases and the J gene lost 5 bases, with 13 bases spanning the gap. Per germline, CDR1 SQVTM and CDR2 ANQGSEA.

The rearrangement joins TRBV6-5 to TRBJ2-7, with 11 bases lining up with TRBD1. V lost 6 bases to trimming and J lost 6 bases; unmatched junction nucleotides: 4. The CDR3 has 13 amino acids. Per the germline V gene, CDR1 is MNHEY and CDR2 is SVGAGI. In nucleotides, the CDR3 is TGTGCCAGCAGGGGACAGGGGGATTTCGAGCAGTACTTC. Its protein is CASRGQGDFEQYF.

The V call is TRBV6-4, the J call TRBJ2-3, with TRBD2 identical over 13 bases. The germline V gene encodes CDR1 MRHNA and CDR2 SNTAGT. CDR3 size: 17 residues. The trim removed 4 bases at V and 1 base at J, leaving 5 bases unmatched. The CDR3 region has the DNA TGTGCCAGCAGTGCTGGACTAGCGGGGGAGGGCACAGATACGCAGTATTTT. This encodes CASSAGLAGEGTDTQYF.

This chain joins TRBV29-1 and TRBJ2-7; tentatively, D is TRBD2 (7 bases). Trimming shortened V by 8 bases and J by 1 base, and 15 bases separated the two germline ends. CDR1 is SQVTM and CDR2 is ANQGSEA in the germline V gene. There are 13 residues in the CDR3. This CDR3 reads CSFWEGGSYEQYF. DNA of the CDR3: TGCAGCTTTTGGGAGGGGGGTTCCTACGAGCAGTACTTC.

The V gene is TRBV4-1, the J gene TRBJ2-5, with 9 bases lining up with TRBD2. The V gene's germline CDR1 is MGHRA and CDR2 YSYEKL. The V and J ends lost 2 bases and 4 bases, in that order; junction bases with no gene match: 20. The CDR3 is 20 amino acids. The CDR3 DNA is TGCGCCAGCAGCCAAACTCCGCCGGCTAGCGGGGTCCAACGGAGAGAGACCCAGTACTTC. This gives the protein CASSQTPPASGVQRRETQYF.

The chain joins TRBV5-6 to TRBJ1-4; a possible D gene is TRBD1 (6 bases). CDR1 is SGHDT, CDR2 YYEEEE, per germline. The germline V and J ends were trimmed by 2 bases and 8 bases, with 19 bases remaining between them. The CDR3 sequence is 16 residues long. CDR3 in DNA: TGTGCCAGCAGCTTCCCCTTAGGATGGACAGCAGAAAAACTGTTTTTT. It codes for CASSFPLGWTAEKLFF.

The CDR3 here is CASSYGTTSTDTQYF. As DNA, the CDR3 is TGTGCCAGCAGCTACGGGACTACTAGTACAGATACGCAGTATTTT. This chain links TRBV5-6 with TRBJ2-3, with 7 bases matching TRBD2. The junction had 7 bases not matched to a gene; V was cut back by 3 bases and J by 3 bases. CDR3 length: 15 amino acids. Germline values: CDR1 SGHDT, CDR2 YYEEEE.

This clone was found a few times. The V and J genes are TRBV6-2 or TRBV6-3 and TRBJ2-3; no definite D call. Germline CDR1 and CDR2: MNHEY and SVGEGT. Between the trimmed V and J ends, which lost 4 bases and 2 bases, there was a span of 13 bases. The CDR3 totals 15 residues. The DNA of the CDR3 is TGTGCCAGCAGTTCTCCCCCCGGCCTCACAGATACGCAGTATTTT. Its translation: CASSSPPGLTDTQYF.

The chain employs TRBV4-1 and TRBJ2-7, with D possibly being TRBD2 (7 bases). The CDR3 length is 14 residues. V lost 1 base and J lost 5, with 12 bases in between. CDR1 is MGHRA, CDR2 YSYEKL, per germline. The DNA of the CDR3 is TGCGCCAGCAGCCAAGCACCGGGGGGCAACGAGCAGTACTTC. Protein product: CASSQAPGGNEQYF.

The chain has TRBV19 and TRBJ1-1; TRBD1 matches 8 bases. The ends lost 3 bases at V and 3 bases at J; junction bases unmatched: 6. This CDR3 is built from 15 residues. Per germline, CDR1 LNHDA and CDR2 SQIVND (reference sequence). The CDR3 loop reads CASSILPGGYTEAFF. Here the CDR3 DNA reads TGTGCCAGTAGTATTCTCCCAGGGGGCTACACTGAAGCTTTCTTT.

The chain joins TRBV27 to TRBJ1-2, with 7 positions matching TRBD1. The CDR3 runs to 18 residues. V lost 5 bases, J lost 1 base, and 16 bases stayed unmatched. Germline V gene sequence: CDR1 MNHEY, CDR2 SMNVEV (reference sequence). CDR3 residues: CASSPPPGTANFNYGYTF. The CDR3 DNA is TGTGCCAGCAGTCCTCCCCCCGGGACAGCGAACTTTAACTATGGCTACACCTTC.

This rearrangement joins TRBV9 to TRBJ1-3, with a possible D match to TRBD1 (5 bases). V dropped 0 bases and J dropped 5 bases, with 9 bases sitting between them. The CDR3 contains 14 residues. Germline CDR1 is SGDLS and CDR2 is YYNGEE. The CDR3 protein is CASSVGPGRNTIYF. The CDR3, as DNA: TGTGCCAGCAGCGTAGGGCCAGGGAGAAACACCATATATTTT. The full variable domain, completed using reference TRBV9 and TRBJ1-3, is DSGVTQTPKHLITATGQRVTLRCSPRSGDLSVYWYQQSLDQGLQFLIQYYNGEERAKGNILERFSAQQFPDLHSELNLSSLELGDSALYFCASSVGPGRNTIYFGEGSWLTVV.

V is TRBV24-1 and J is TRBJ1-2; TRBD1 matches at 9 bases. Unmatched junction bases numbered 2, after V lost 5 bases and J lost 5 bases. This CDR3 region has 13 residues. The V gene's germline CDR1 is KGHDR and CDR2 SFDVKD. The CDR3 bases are TGTGCCACCAGTGCGACAGGGGGTTATGGCTACACCTTC. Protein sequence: CATSATGGYGYTF.

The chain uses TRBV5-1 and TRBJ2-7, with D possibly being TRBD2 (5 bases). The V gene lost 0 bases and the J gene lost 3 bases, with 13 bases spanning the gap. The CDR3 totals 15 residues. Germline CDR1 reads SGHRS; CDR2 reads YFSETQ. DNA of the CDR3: TGCGCCAGCAGCTTGGGAGGTAGGGAGAACTACGAGCAGTACTTC. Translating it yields CASSLGGRENYEQYF.

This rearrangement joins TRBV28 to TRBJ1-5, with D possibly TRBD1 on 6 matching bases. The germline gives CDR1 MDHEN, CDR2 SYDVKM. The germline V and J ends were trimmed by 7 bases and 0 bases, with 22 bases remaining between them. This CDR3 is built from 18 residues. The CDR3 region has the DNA TGTGCCAGCATATTTTCGGCTCAGGGGATCTATAGCAATCAGCCCCAGCATTTT. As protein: CASIFSAQGIYSNQPQHF.

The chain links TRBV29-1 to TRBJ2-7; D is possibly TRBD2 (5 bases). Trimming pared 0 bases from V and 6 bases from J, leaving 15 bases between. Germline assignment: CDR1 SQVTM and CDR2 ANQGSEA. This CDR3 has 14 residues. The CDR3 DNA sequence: TGCAGCGTTGAAGATCCCGGGAATATTAGCGAGCAGTACTTC. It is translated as CSVEDPGNISEQYF.

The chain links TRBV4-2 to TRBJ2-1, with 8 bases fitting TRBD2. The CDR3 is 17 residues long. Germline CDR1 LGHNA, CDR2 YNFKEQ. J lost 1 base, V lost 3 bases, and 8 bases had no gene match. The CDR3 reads CASSQLLGGGSYNEQFF. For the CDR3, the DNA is TGTGCCAGCAGCCAGCTTCTAGGCGGGGGGTCCTACAATGAGCAGTTCTTC.

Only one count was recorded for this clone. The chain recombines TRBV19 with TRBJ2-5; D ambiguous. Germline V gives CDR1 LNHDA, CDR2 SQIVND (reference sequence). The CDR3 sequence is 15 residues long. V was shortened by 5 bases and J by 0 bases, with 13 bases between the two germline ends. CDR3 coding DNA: TGTGCCAGTAGTGTGGCCCCACGGTACCAAGAGACCCAGTACTTC. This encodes CASSVAPRYQETQYF.

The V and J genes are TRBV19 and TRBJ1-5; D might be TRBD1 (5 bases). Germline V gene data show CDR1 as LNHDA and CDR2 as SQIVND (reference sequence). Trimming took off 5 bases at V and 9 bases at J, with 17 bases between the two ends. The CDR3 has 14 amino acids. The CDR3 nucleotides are TGTGCCAGTAGTCCTCGGACGGGACCCTCGCCCCAGCATTTT. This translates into CASSPRTGPSPQHF.

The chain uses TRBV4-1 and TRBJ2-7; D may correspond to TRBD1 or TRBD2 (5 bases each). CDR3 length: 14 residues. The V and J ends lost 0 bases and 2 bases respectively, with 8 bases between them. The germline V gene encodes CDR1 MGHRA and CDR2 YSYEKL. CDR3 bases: TGCGCCAGCAGCCAAGAACTGGGACCCTACGAGCAGTACTTC. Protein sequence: CASSQELGPYEQYF.

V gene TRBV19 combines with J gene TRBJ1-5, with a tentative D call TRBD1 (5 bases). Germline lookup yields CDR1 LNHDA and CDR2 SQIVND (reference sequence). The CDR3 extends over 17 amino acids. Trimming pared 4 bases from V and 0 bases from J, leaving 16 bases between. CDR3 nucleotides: TGTGCCAGTAGTACACCACAGGTCACTTATAGCAATCAGCCCCAGCATTTT. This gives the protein CASSTPQVTYSNQPQHF. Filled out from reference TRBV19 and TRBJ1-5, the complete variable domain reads DGGITQSPKYLFRKEGQNVTLSCEQNLNHDAMYWYRQDPGQGLRLIYYSQIVNDFQKGDIAEGYSVSREKKESFPLTVTSAQKNPTAFYLCASSTPQVTYSNQPQHFGDGTRLSIL.